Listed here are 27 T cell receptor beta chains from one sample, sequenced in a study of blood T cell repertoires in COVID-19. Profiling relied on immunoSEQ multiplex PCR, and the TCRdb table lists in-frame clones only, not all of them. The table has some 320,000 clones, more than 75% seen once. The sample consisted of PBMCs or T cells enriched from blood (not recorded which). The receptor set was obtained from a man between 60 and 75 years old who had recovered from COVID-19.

Here the CDR3 reads CASSERGLADEQFF. The CDR3 DNA follows: TGCGCCAGCAGTGAGCGGGGACTAGCGGATGAGCAGTTCTTC. J is TRBJ2-1 and V is TRBV10-1; 11 nucleotides agree with TRBD2. Per germline, CDR1 WNHNN and CDR2 SYGVQD (reference sequence). The ends lost 2 bases at V and 8 bases at J; junction bases unmatched: 2. The CDR3 is 14 amino acids.

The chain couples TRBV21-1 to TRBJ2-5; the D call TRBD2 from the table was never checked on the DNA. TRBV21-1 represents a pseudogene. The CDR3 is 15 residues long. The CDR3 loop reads CASSKAHRDQETQYF. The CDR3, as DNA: TGTGCCAGCAGCAAAGCCCATCGGGACCAAGAGACCCAGTACTTC.

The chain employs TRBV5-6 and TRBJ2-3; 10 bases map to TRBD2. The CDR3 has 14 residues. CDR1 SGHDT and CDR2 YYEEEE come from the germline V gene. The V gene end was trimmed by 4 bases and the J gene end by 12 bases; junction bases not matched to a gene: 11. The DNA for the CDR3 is TGTGCCAGCAGCCCGGGGACTAGCGTCCATAACCAGTATTTT. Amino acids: CASSPGTSVHNQYF.

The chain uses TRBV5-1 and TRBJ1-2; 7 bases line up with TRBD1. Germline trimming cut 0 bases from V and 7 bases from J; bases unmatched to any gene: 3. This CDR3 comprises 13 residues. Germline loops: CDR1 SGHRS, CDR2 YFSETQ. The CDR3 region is CASSLAGGAGYTF. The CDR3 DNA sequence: TGCGCCAGCAGCTTGGCAGGGGGAGCTGGCTACACCTTC.

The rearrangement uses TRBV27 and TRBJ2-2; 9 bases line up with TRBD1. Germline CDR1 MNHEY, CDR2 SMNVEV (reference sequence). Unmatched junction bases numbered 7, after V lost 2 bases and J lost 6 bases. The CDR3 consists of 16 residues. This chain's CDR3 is CASSLQTGTGSGELFF. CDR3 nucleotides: TGTGCCAGCAGTTTACAAACCGGGACAGGGTCCGGGGAGCTGTTTTTT.

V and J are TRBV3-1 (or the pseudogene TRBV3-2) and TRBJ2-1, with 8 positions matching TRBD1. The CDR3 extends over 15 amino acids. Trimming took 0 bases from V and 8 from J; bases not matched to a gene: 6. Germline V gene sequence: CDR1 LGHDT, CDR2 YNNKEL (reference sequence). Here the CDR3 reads CASSQEGQAIDEQFF. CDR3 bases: TGTGCCAGCAGCCAAGAGGGACAGGCTATCGATGAGCAGTTCTTC.

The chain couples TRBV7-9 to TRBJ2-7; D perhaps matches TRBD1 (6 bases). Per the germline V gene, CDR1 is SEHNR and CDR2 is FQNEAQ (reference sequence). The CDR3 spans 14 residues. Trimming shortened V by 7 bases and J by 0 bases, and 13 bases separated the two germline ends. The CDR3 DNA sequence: TGTGCCAGCACCTACAGGGATGTCTCCTACGAGCAGTACTTC. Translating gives CASTYRDVSYEQYF.

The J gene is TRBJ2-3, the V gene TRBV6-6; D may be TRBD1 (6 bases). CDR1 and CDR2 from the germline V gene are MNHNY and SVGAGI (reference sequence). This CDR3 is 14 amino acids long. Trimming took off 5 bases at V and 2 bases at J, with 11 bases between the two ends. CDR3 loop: CASSPQGFTDTQYF. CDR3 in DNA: TGTGCCAGCAGTCCCCAGGGGTTCACAGATACGCAGTATTTT.

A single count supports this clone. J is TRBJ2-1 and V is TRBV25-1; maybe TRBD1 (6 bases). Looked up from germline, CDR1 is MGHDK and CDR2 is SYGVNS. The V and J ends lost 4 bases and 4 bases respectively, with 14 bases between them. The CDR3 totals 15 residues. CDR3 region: CASSGPRDTYNEQFF. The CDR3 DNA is TGTGCCAGCAGTGGGCCCAGGGACACTTACAATGAGCAGTTCTTC.

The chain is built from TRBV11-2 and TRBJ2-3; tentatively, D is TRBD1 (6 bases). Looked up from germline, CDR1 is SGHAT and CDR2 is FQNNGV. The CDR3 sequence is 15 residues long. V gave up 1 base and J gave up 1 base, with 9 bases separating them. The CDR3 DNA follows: TGTGCCAGCAGCTTAGGACAGGTGGGCACAGATACGCAGTATTTT. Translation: CASSLGQVGTDTQYF.

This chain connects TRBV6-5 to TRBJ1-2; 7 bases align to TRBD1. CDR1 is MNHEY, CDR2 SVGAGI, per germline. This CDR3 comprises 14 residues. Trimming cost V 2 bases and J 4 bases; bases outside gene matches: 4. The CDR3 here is CASSYTGAGYGYTF. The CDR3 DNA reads TGTGCCAGCAGTTACACAGGGGCTGGCTATGGCTACACCTTC.

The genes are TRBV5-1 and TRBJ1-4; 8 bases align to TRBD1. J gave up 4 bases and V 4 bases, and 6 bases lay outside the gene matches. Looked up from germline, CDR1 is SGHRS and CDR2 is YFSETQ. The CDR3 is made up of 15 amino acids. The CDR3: CASSMRTGLNEKLFF. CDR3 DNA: TGCGCCAGCAGCATGCGGACAGGGCTTAATGAAAAACTGTTTTTT.

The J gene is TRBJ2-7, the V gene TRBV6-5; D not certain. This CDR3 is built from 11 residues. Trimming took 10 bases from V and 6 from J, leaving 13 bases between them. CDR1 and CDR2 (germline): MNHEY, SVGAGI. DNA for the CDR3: TGTGCCACCGGTTCTATTGGCGAGCAGTACTTC. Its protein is CATGSIGEQYF.

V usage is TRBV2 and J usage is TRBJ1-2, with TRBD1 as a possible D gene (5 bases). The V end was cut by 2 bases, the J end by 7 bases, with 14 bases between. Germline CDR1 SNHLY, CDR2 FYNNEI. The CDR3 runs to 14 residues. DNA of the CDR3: TGTGCCAGCAGTGAACCAGGGAAGGCCCTTGGCTACACCTTC. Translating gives CASSEPGKALGYTF.

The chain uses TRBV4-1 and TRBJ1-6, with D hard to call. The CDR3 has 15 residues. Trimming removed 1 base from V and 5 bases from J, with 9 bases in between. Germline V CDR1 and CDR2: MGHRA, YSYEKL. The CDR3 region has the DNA TGCGCCAGCAGCCAAGGCGGTCAAAATAATTCACCCCTCCACTTT. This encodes CASSQGGQNNSPLHF.

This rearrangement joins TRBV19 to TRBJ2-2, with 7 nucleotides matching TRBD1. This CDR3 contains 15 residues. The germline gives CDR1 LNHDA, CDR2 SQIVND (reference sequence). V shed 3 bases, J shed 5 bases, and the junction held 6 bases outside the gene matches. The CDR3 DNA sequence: TGTGCCAGTAGTATGTTTAACAGGGGAACCGGGGAGCTGTTTTTT. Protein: CASSMFNRGTGELFF.

The CDR3 here is CASSWDRGNEQFF. CDR3 bases: TGTGCCAGCAGCTGGGACAGGGGAAATGAGCAGTTCTTC. The rearrangement links TRBV5-4 to TRBJ2-1, with 10 nucleotides matching TRBD1. Trimming took 3 bases from V and 7 from J; bases not matched to a gene: 1. Germline CDR1 is SGHNT and CDR2 is YYREEE (reference sequence). CDR3 length equals 13 residues.

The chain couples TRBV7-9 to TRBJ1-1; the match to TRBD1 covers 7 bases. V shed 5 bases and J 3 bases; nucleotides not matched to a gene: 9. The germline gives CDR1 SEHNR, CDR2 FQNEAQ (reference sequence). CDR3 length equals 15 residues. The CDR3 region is CASSAHGQVYTEAFF. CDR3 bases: TGTGCCAGCAGCGCGCATGGACAGGTTTACACTGAAGCTTTCTTT.

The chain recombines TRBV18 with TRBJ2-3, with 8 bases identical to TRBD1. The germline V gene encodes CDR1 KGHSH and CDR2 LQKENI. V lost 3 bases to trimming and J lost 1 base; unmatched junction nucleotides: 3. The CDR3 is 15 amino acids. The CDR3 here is CASSPRQGRTDTQYF. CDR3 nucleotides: TGTGCCAGCTCACCCAGACAGGGGCGCACAGATACGCAGTATTTT.

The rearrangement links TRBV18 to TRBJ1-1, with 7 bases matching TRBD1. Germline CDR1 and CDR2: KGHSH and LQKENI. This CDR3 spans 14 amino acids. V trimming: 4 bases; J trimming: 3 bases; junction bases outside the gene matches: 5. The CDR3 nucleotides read TGTGCCAGCTCACGCCAGGGGGTTTACACTGAAGCTTTCTTT. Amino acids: CASSRQGVYTEAFF. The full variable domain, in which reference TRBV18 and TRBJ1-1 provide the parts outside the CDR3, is NAGVMQNPRHLVRRRGQEARLRCSPMKGHSHVYWYRQLPEEGLKFMVYLQKENIIDESGMPKERFSAEFPKEGPSILRIQQVVRGDSAAYFCASSRQGVYTEAFFGQGTRLTVV.

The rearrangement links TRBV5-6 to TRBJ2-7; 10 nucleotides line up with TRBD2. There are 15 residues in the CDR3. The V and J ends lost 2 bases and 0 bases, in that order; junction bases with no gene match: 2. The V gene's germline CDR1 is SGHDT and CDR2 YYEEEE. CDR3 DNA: TGTGCCAGCAGCTTTTGGACTAGCGGCTCCTACGAGCAGTACTTC. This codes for CASSFWTSGSYEQYF.

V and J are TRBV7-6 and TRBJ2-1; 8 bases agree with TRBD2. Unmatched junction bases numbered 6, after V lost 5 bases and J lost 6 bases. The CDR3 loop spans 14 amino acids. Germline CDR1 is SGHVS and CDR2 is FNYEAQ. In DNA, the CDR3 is TGTGCCAGCAGCCCGGCGGGGGGAGGCAATGAGCAGTTCTTC. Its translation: CASSPAGGGNEQFF. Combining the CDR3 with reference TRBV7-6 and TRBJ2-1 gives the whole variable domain GAGVSQSPRYKVTKRGQDVALRCDPISGHVSLYWYRQALGQGPEFLTYFNYEAQQDKSGLPNDRFSAERPEGSISTLTIQRTEQRDSAMYRCASSPAGGGNEQFFGPGTRLTVL.

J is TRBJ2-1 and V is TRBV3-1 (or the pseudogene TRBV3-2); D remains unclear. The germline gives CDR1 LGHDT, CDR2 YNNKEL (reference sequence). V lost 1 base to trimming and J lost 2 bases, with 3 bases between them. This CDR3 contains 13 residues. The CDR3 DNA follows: TGTGCCAGCAGCCAAGTAGCCTACAATGAGCAGTTCTTC. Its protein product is CASSQVAYNEQFF.

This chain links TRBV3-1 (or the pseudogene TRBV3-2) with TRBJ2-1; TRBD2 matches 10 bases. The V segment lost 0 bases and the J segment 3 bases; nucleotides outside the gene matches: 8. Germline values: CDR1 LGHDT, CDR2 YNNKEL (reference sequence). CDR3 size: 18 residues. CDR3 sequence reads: CASSQDLTGLADYNEQFF. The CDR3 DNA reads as TGTGCCAGCAGCCAAGATCTTACTGGACTAGCGGACTACAATGAGCAGTTCTTC.

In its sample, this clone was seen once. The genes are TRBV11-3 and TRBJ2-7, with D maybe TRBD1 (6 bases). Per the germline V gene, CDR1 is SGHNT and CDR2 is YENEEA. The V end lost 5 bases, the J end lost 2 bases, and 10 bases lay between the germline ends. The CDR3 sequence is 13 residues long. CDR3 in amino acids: CASSPGQTYEQYF. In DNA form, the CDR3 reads TGTGCCAGCAGCCCCGGACAGACCTACGAGCAGTACTTC. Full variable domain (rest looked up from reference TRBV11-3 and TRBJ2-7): EAGVVQSPRYKIIEKKQPVAFWCNPISGHNTLYWYLQNLGQGPELLIRYENEEAVDDSQLPKDRFSAERLKGVDSTLKIQPAELGDSAVYLCASSPGQTYEQYFGPGTRLTVT.

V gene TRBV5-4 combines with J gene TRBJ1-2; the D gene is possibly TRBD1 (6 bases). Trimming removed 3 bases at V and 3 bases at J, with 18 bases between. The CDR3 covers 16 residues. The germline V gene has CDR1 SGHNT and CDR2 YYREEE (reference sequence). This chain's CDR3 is CASSSWLGGGDYGYTF. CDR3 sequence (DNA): TGTGCCAGCAGCTCGTGGCTGGGGGGGGGCGACTATGGCTACACCTTC.

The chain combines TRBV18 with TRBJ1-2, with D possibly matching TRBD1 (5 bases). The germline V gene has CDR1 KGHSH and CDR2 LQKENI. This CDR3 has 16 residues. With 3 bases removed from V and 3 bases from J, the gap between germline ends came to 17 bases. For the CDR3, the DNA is TGTGCCAGCTCACCCAGCGCGTCGGACACCTACTATGGCTACACCTTC. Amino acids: CASSPSASDTYYGYTF.